Below, one T cell receptor (beta chain) is given with its context. These data originate in a study of blood T cell repertoires in COVID-19. Across the study: Material from acute and convalescent COVID-19 was sourced from the United States, Italy and Spain. Sample material is recorded as cDNA or gDNA derived from T cells, B-cell-depleted T cells, or PBMCs.

Authors' data handling: Reference gene primer amplification gave nucleated cell count estimates. The repertoire was sequenced with immunoSEQ multiplex PCR; TCRdb's copy has only in-frame clones and lacks some. D and trimming were read from the DNA, whereas the V and J calls and clone size are those reported in that table. Of 300,000 to 350,000 clones in the sample, around nine tenths were seen once. The clonotype was recovered from a woman in her sixties with COVID-19, enrolled during active disease. Sequencing used peripheral blood.

The CDR3 protein is CAIRGVYGYTF. The CDR3 DNA reads as TGTGCCATCCGCGGCGTCTATGGCTACACCTTC. This chain joins TRBV5-4 and TRBJ1-2; D unresolved. This CDR3 contains 11 residues. CDR1 is SGHNT, CDR2 YYREEE, per germline (reference sequence). Trimming removed 9 bases at V and 4 bases at J, with 10 bases between.